Each of the 4 T cell receptor beta chains below was sequenced from the same sample in a study of blood T cells in healthy people across ages. Then a second PCR, running about 7 to 11 cycles, was carried out with a sample-barcoded 5' primer and a J-beta primer mix. TCRdb re-called the 5' RACE reads through MiXCR, storing one row per CDR3 protein. The data hold 650,000 to 800,000 distinct CDR3 sequences, with around 43% observed a single time. Source material: blood. These receptors were taken from a man in his 60s in good health.

A note on this clonotype: This may be a read error, as it is one base from a much larger clone. This rearrangement joins TRBV25-1 to TRBJ2-7; 7 bases are a match to TRBD1. J gave up 2 bases and V 7 bases, and 5 bases lay outside the gene matches. CDR1 MGHDK and CDR2 SYGVNS come from the germline V gene. This CDR3 is built from 13 residues. In DNA form, the CDR3 reads TGTGCCAGCACGGGACAGTCCCCCTACGAGCAGTACTTC. This encodes CASTGQSPYEQYF.

V and J are TRBV20-1 and TRBJ1-6, with 8 bases that match TRBD1. CDR1 is DFQATT and CDR2 is SNEGSKA in the germline V gene (reference sequence). The CDR3 spans 14 residues. CDR3 residues: CSAMTGADNSPLHF. CDR3 in DNA: TGCAGCGCCATGACAGGGGCCGATAATTCACCCCTCCACTTT.

This clonotype was observed many times. This chain links TRBV20-1 with TRBJ2-1; 11 nucleotides line up with TRBD2. CDR1 DFQATT and CDR2 SNEGSKA come from the germline V gene (reference sequence). After removal of 6 bases from V and 11 bases from J, the junction contained 9 bases not matched to a gene. The CDR3 consists of 13 residues. CDR3 loop: CSADLAGGGKQFF. CDR3 bases: TGCAGTGCGGATCTAGCGGGGGGTGGGAAGCAGTTCTTC.

In this sample, this clonotype turned up many times. CDR3 region: CASSSTGVDQPQHF. CDR3 nucleotide sequence: TGTGCCAGCAGCTCGACAGGGGTCGATCAGCCCCAGCATTTT. This chain connects TRBV11-2 to TRBJ1-5; 8 nucleotides agree with TRBD1. Looked up from germline, CDR1 is SGHAT and CDR2 is FQNNGV. This CDR3 comprises 14 residues. V dropped 4 bases and J dropped 5; count of bases not matched to a gene: 4.